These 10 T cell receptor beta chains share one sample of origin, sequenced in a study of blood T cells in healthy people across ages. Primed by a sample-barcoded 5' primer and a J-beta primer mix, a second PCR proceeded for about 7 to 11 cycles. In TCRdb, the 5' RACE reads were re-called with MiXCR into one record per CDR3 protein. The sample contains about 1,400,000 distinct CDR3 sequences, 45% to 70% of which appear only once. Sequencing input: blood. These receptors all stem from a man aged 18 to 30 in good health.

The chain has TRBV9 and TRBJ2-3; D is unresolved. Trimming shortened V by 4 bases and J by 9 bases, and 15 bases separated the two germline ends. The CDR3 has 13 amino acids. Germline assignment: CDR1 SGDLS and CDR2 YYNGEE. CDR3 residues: CASSPPTGGTQYF. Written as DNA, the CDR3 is TGTGCCAGCAGCCCACCGACCGGCGGAACGCAGTATTTT.

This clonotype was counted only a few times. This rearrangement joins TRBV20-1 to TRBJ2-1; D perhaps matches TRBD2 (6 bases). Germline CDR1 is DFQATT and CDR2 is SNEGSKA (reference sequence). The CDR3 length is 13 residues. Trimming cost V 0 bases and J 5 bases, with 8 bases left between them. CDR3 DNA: TGCAGTGCTAGAGATCGGACTAACAATGAGCAGTTCTTC. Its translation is CSARDRTNNEQFF.

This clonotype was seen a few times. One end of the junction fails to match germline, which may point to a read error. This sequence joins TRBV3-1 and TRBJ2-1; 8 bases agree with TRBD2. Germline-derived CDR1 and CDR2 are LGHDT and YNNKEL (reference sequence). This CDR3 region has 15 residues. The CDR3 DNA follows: TGTGCCAGCAGCCCAAACGGGGGGGCCTACAGTGAGCAGTTCTTC. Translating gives CASSPNGGAYSEQFF.

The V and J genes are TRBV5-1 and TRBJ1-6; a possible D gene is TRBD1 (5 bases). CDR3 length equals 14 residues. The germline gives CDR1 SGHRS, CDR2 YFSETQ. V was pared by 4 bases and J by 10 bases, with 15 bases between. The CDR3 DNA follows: TGCGCCAGCAGCGTGGACACATCCGCGTCACCCCTCCACTTT. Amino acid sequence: CASSVDTSASPLHF.

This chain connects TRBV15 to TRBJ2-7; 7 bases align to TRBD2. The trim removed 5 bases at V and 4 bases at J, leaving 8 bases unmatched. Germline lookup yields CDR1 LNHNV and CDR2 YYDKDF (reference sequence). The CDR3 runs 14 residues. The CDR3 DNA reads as TGTGCCACCAGCCCCCGGACTAGTAGATACGAGCAGTACTTC. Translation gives CATSPRTSRYEQYF.

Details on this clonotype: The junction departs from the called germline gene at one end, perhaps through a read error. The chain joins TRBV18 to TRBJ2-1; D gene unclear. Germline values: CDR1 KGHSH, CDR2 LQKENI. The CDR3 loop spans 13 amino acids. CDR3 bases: TGTGCCAGCACACCCGACTCGCGGAATGAGCAGTTCTTC. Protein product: CASTPDSRNEQFF.

The CDR3, as DNA: TGTGCCAGCAGTTCGGCCTCGACACCGCATAACAATGAGCAGTACTTC. Protein product: CASSSASTPHNNEQYF. J is TRBJ2-1 and V is TRBV6-2 or TRBV6-3; D remains ambiguous. The DNA end is more similar to TRBJ2-7, so the J call may be wrong. CDR1 is MNHEY and CDR2 is SVGEGT in the germline V gene. CDR3 length: 16 amino acids.

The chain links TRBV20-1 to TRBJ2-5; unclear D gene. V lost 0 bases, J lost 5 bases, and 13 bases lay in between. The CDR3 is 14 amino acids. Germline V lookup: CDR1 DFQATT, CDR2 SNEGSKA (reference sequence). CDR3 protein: CSARDSALWETQYF. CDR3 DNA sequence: TGCAGTGCTAGAGATTCAGCCCTCTGGGAGACCCAGTACTTC.

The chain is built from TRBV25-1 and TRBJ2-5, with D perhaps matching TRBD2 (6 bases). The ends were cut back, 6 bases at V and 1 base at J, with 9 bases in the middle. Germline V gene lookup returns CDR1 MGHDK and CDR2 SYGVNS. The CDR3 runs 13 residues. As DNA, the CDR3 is TGTGCCAGCAGGGAGGGGATCCAAGAGACCCAGTACTTC. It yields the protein CASREGIQETQYF.

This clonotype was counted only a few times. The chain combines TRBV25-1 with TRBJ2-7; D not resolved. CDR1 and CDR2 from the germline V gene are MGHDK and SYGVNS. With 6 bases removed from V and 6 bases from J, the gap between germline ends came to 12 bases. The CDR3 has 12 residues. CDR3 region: CASSRAFGEQYF. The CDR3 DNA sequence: TGTGCCAGCAGCCGGGCGTTCGGCGAGCAGTACTTC.